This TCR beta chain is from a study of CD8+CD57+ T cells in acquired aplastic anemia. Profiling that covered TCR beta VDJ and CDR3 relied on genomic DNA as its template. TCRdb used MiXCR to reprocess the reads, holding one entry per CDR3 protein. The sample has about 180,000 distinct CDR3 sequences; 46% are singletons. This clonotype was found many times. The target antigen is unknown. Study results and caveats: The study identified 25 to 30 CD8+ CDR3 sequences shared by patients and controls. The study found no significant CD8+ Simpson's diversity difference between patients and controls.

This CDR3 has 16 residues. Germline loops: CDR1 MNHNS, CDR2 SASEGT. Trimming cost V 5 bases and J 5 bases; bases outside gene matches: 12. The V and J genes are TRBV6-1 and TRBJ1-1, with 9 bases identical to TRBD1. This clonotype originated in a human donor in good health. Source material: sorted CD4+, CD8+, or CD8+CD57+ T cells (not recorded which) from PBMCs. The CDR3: CASSSPGTGRRTEAFF. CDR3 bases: TGTGCCAGCAGTAGTCCCGGGACAGGGCGGCGGACTGAAGCTTTCTTT.